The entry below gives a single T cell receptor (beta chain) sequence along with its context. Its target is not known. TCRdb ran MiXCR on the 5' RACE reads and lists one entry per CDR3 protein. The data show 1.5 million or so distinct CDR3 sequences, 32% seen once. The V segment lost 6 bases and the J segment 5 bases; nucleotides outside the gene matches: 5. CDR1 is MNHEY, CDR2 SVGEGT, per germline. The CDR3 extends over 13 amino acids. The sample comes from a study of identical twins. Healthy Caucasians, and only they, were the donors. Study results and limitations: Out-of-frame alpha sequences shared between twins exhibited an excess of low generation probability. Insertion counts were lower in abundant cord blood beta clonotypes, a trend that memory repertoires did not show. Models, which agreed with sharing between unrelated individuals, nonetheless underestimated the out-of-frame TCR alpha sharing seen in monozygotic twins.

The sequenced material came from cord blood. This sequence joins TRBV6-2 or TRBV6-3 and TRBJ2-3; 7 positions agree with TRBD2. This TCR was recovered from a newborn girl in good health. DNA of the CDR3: TGTGCCAGCAGGAGTACGGGGGGAGATACGCAGTATTTT. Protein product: CASRSTGGDTQYF.